The T cell receptor (beta chain) described here comes from a study of regulatory T cells in long-lasting Graves disease. Time point in this sample: persistent/refractory GD, antithyroid drugs over 5 years with positive TRAb. Scientists built the TCR library using RNA that was extracted from PBMCs. Findings and caveats of the study: Persistent patients shared thousands of public clonotypes among themselves. Newly diagnosed patients shared fewer, at roughly 1,000.

TCR beta libraries were built with iRepertoire HTBI primers and Arm-PCR of CDR3 regions. TCRdb passed the multiplex PCR reads through MiXCR, listing each CDR3 protein once. The repertoire includes roughly 490,000 distinct CDR3 sequences, approximately 22% of them detected once, and over 10% sits in the top ten. As regards this clonotype: Its antigen remains unknown.

The sequencing here drew on peripheral blood mononuclear cells (PBMCs), taken when the disease was refractory, from a patient treated with antithyroid drugs. The TCR comes from a female donor with Graves disease.

For the CDR3, the DNA is TGTGCCAGCAGTCCCCAGGGACAGCCGTGGCAGCCCCAGCATTTT. Translation: CASSPQGQPWQPQHF. This sequence joins TRBV6-1 and TRBJ1-5, with TRBD1 matching over 7 bases. V was pared by 5 bases and J by 7 bases, with 11 bases of the junction left unmatched. Germline lookup yields CDR1 MNHNS and CDR2 SASEGT. This CDR3 contains 15 residues.